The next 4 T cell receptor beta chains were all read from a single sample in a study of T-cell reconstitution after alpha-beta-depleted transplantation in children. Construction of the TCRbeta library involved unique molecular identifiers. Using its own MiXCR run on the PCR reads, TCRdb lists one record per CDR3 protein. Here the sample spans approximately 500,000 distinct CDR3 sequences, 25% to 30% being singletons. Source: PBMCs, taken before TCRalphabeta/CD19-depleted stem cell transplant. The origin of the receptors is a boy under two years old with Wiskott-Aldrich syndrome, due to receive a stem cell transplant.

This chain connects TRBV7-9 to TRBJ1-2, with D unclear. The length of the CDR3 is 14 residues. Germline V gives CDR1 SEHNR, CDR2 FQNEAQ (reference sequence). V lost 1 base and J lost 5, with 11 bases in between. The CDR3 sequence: CASSLVVSPYGYTF. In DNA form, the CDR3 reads TGTGCCAGCAGCTTAGTGGTCAGCCCTTATGGCTACACCTTC.

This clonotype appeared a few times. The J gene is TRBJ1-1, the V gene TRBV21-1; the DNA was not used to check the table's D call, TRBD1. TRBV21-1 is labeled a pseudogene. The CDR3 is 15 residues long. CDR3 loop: CASSNVDRDETEAFF. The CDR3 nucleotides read TGTGCCAGCAGCAACGTGGACAGGGATGAGACTGAAGCTTTCTTT.

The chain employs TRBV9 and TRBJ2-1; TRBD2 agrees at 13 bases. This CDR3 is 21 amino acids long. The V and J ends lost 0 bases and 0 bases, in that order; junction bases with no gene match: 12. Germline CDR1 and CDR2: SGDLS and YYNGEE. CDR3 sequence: CASSVEIGGTSGRASYNEQFF. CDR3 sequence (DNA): TGTGCCAGCAGCGTAGAAATAGGGGGAACTAGCGGGAGGGCCTCCTACAATGAGCAGTTCTTC.

The CDR3 bases are TGTGCCAGCAGCTTTTCGCGGACAGGGGTCTCCTACGAGCAGTACTTC. Translating gives CASSFSRTGVSYEQYF. V is TRBV5-8 and J is TRBJ2-7; TRBD1 matches at 9 bases. The germline V gene encodes CDR1 SGHTS and CDR2 YDEGEE. The CDR3 covers 16 residues. The V and J ends lost 2 bases and 0 bases, in that order; junction bases with no gene match: 6.